This T cell receptor (beta chain) is from a study of regulatory T cells in long-lasting Graves disease. At least ten counts were recorded for this clonotype. The antigen is unknown. Relative to the germline gene, one junction end is altered; a read error may explain this. General observations from the study: Patients with persistent disease showed a bias toward TRBV28, TRBJ1-2 and TRBJ2-5.

Combining iRepertoire HTBI primers with Arm-PCR of CDR3 regions, the authors built TCR beta libraries. TCRdb processed the multiplex PCR reads anew with MiXCR; each CDR3 protein has one entry. Of more than 300,000 distinct CDR3 sequences in the sample, about 20% are singletons; the top ten hold less than 35%. Regarding time point: persistent/refractory GD, antithyroid drugs over 5 years with positive TRAb. From PBMCs, RNA was extracted and then used to make the TCR library. American Thyroid Association guidelines served as the basis for diagnosing Graves' disease. The germline V gene has CDR1 SQVTM and CDR2 ANQGSEA. The CDR3 length is 13 residues.

This material consisted of peripheral blood mononuclear cells (PBMCs), taken when the disease was refractory, from a patient treated with antithyroid drugs. The chain is built from TRBV29-1 and TRBJ2-7; TRBD1 is a possible D gene (5 bases). The TCR was taken from a female donor with Graves disease. CDR3 bases: TGCAGCGTGGAAGACAGATCGACCTACGAGCAGTACTTC. This encodes CSVEDRSTYEQYF.